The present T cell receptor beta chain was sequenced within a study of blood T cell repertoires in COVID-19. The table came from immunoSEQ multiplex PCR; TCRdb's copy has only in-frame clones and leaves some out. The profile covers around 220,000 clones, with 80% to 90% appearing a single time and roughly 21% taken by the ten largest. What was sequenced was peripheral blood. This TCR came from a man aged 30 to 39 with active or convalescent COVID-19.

CDR3 DNA: TGTGCCAGCAGCCCCCGGACAGGAGGCTCCTACAATGAGCAGTTCTTC. Translating it yields CASSPRTGGSYNEQFF. The chain combines TRBV7-9 with TRBJ2-1, with 7 bases lining up with TRBD1. After removal of 5 bases from V and 0 bases from J, the junction contained 7 bases not matched to a gene. CDR3 length: 16 amino acids. The germline V gene encodes CDR1 SEHNR and CDR2 FQNEAQ (reference sequence).